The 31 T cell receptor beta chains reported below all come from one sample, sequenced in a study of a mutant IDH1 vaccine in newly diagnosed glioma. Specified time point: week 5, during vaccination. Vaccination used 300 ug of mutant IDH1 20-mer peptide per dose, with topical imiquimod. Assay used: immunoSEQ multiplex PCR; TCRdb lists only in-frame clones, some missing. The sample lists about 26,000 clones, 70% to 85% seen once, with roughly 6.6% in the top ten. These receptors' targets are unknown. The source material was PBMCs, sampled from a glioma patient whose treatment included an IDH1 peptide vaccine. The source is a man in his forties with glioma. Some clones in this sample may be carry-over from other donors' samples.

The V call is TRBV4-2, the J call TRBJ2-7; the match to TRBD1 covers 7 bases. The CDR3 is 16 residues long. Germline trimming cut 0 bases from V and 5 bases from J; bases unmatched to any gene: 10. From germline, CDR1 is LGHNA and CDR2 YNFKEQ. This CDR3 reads CASSQDVGTVGNEQYF. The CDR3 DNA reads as TGTGCCAGCAGCCAAGACGTGGGGACAGTAGGGAACGAGCAGTACTTC.

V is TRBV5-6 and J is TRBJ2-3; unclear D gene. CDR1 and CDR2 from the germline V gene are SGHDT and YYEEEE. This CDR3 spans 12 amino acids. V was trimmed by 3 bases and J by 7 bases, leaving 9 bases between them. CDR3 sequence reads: CASSWSGNTQYF. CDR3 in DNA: TGTGCCAGCAGCTGGAGTGGGAATACGCAGTATTTT.

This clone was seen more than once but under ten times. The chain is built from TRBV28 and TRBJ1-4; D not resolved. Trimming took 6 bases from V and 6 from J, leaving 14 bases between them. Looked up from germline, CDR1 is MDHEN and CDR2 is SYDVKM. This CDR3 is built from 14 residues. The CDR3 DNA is TGTGCCAGCAGCTCGACTAACAGCGATGAAAAACTGTTTTTT. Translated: CASSSTNSDEKLFF.

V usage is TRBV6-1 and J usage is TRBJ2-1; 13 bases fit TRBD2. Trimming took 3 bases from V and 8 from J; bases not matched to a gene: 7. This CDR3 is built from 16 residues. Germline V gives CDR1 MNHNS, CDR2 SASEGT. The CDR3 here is CASSETSGGQGDEQFF. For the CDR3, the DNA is TGTGCCAGCAGTGAGACTAGCGGGGGGCAGGGGGATGAGCAGTTCTTC.

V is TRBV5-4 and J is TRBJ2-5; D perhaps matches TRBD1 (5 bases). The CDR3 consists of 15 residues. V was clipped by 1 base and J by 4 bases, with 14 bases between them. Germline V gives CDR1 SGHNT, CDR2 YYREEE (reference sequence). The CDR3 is CASSLPRQGGETQYF. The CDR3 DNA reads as TGTGCCAGCAGCTTGCCTCGGCAGGGCGGAGAGACCCAGTACTTC.

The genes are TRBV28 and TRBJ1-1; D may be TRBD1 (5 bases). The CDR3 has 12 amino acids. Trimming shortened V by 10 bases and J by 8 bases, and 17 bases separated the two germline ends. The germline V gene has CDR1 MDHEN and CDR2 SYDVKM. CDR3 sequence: CATREPTREAFF. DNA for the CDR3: TGTGCCACCAGGGAACCTACGAGAGAAGCTTTCTTT.

The CDR3 protein is CASSRAAERHSNQPQHF. The CDR3 nucleotides are TGTGCCAGTAGTCGGGCAGCCGAACGACATAGCAATCAGCCCCAGCATTTT. V and J are TRBV19 and TRBJ1-5; the D is unclear. Looked up from germline, CDR1 is LNHDA and CDR2 is SQIVND (reference sequence). The germline V and J ends were trimmed by 5 bases and 0 bases, with 17 bases remaining between them. The CDR3 contains 17 residues.

The CDR3 bases are TGTGCCAGCAGCTTGGCGGGAAACGGGGCCAACGTCCTGACTTTC. It encodes CASSLAGNGANVLTF. The V gene is TRBV5-4, the J gene TRBJ2-6, with a possible D match to TRBD2 (5 bases). The germline V gene has CDR1 SGHNT and CDR2 YYREEE (reference sequence). V was shortened by 0 bases and J by 4 bases, with 8 bases between the two germline ends. This CDR3 region has 15 residues.

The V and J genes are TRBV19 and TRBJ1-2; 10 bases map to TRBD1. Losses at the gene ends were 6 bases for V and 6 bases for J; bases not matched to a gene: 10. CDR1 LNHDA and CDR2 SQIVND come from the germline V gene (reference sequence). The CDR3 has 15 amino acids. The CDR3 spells CASRETGGIFDGYTF. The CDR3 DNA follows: TGTGCCAGTAGGGAGACAGGGGGCATTTTCGATGGCTACACCTTC.

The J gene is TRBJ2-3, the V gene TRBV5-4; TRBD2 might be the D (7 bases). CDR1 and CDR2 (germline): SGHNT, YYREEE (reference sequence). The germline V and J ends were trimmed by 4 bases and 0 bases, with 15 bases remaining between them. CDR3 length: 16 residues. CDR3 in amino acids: CASSRSGGASTDTQYF. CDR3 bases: TGTGCCAGCAGCCGGTCGGGGGGCGCCAGCACAGATACGCAGTATTTT.

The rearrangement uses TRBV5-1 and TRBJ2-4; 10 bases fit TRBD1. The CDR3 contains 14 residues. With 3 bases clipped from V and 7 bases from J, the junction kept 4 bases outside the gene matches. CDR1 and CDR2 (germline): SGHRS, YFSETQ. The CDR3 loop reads CASSSPGQGNIQYF. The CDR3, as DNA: TGCGCCAGCAGCTCTCCGGGACAGGGGAACATTCAGTACTTC.

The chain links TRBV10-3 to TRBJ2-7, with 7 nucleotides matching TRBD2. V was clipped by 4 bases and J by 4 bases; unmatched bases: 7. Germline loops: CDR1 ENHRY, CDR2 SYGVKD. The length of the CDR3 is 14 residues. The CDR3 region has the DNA TGTGCCATCAGTGCTGGTGGGGGGGGTTACGAGCAGTACTTC. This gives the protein CAISAGGGGYEQYF.

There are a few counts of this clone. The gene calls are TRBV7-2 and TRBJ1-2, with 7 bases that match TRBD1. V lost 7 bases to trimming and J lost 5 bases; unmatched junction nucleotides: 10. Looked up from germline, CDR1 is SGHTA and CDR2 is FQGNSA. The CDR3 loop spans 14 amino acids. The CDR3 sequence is CASTRGGMTYGYTF. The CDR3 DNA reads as TGTGCCAGCACCAGGGGGGGAATGACTTATGGCTACACCTTC.

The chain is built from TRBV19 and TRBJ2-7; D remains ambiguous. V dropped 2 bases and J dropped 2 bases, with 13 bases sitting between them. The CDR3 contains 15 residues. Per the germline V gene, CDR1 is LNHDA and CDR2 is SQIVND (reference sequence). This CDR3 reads CASSINSGHTYEQYF. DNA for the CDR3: TGTGCCAGTAGTATAAACTCGGGCCATACCTACGAGCAGTACTTC.

CDR3 DNA sequence: TGTGCCAGCGGACCCCCGACAGACTCTGGAAACACCATATATTTT. Translating gives CASGPPTDSGNTIYF. The chain combines TRBV2 with TRBJ1-3, with D possibly TRBD1 on 5 matching bases. The CDR3 has 15 residues. The germline V and J ends were trimmed by 8 bases and 0 bases, with 14 bases remaining between them. The germline gives CDR1 SNHLY, CDR2 FYNNEI.

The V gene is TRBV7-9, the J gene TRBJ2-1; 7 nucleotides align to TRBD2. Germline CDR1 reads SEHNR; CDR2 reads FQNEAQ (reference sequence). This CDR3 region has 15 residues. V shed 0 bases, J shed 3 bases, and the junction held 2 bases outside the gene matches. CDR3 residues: CASSLAGGVYNEQFF. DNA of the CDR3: TGTGCCAGCAGCTTAGCGGGGGGGGTCTACAATGAGCAGTTCTTC.

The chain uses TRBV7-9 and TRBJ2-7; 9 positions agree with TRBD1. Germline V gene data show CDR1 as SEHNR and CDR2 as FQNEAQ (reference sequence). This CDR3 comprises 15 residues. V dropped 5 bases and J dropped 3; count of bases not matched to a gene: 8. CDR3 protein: CASSAQQGAGYEQYF. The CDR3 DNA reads TGTGCCAGCAGCGCCCAACAGGGGGCAGGCTACGAGCAGTACTTC.

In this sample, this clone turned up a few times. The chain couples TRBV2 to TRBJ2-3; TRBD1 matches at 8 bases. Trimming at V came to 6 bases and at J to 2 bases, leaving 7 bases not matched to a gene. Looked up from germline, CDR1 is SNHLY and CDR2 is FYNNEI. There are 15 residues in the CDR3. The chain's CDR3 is CASSETGGHTDTQYF. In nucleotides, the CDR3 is TGTGCCAGCAGCGAAACAGGGGGACACACAGATACGCAGTATTTT.

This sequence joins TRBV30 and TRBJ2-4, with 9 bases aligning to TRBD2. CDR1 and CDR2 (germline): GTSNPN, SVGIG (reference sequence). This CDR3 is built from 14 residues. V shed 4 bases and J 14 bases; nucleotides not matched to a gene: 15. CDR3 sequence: CAWTPARASGMEYF. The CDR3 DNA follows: TGTGCCTGGACTCCCGCCCGGGCTAGCGGGATGGAGTACTTC.

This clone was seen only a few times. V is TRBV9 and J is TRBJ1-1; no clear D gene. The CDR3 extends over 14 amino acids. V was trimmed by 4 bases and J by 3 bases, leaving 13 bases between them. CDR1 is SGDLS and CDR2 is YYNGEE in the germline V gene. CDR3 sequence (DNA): TGTGCCAGCAGCCACGGCCTCGCGGACACTGAAGCTTTCTTT. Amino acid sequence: CASSHGLADTEAFF.

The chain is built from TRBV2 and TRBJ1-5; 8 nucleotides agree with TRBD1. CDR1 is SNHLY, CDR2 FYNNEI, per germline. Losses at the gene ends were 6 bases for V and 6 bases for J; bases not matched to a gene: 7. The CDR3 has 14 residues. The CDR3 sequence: CASRVDRERQPQHF. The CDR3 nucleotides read TGTGCCAGCAGGGTGGACAGGGAACGTCAGCCCCAGCATTTT.

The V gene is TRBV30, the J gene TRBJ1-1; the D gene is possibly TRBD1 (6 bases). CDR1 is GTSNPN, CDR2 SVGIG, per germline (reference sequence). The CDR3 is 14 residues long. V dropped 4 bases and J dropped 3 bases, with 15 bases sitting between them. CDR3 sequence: CAWKDSPGDTEAFF. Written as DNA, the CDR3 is TGTGCCTGGAAGGACAGCCCTGGGGACACTGAAGCTTTCTTT.

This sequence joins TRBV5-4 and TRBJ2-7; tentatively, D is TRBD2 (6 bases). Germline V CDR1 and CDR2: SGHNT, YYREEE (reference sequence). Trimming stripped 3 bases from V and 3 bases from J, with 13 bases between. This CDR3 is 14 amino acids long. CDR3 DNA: TGTGCCAGCAGCTCGGGGGACCTAGGCTACGAGCAGTACTTC. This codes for CASSSGDLGYEQYF.

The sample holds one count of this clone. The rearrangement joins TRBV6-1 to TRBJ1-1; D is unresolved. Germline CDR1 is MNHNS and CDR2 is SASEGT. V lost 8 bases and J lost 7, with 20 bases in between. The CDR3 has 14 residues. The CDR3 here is CASYRSIGGVEAFF. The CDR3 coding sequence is TGTGCCAGCTACCGTAGTATTGGAGGTGTTGAAGCTTTCTTT.

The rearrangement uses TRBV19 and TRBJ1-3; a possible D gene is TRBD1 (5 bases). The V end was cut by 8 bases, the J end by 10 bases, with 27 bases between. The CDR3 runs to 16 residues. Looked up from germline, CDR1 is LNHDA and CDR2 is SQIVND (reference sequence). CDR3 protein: CASLPGTGDPKATIYF. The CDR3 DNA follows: TGTGCCAGTCTCCCTGGGACCGGGGACCCCAAAGCGACCATATATTTT. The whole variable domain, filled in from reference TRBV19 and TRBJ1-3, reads DGGITQSPKYLFRKEGQNVTLSCEQNLNHDAMYWYRQDPGQGLRLIYYSQIVNDFQKGDIAEGYSVSREKKESFPLTVTSAQKNPTAFYLCASLPGTGDPKATIYFGEGSWLTVV.

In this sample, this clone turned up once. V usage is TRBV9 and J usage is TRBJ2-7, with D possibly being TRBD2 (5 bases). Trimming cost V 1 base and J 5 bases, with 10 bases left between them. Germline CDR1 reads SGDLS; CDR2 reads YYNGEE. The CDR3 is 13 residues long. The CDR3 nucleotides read TGTGCCAGCAGCGTAAACTGGGGAGACGAGCAGTACTTC. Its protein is CASSVNWGDEQYF.

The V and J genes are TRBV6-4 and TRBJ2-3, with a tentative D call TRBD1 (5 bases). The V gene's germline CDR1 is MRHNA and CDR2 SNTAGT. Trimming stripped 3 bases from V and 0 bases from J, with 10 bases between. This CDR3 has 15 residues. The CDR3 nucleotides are TGTGCCAGCAGTGAAGGGCAGGGCAGCACAGATACGCAGTATTTT. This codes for CASSEGQGSTDTQYF.

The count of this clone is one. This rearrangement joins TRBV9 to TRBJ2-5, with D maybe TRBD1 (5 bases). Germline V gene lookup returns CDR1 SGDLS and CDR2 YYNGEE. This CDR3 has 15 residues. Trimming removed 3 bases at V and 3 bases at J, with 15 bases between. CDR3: CASSAGQRSEETQYF. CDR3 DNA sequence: TGTGCCAGCAGCGCCGGACAAAGGTCGGAAGAGACCCAGTACTTC.

The CDR3 DNA reads as TGTGCCAGCAGTCTAACTAACTACAATGAGCAGTTCTTC. Its translation is CASSLTNYNEQFF. The chain combines TRBV27 with TRBJ2-1, with D hard to call. The CDR3 length is 13 residues. V gave up 5 bases and J gave up 3 bases, with 8 bases separating them. Germline CDR1 reads MNHEY; CDR2 reads SMNVEV (reference sequence).

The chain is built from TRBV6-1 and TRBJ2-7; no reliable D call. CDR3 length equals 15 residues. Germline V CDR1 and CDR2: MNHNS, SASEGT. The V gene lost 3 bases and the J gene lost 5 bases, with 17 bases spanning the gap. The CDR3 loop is CASSEYNRLMDEQYF. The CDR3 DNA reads TGTGCCAGCAGTGAGTATAACAGACTCATGGACGAGCAGTACTTC.

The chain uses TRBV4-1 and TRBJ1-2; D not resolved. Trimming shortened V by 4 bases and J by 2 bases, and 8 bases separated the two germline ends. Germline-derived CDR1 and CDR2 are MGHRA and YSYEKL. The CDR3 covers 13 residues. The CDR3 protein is CASSPRLNYGYTF. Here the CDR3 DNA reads TGCGCCAGCAGCCCTCGACTGAACTATGGCTACACCTTC.